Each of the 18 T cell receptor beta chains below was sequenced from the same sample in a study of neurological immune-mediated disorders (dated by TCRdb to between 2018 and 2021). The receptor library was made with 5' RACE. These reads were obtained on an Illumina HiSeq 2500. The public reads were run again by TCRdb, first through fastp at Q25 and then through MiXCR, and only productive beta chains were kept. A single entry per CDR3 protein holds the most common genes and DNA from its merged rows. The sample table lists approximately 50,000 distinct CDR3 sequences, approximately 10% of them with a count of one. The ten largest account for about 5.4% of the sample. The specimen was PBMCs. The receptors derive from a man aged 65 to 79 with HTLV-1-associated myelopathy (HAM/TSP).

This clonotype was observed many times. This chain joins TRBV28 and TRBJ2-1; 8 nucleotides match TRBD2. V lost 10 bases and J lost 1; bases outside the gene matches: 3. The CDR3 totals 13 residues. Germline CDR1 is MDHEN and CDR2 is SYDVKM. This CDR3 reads CAITSGSYNEQFF. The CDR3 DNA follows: TGTGCCATCACTAGCGGATCCTACAATGAGCAGTTCTTC.

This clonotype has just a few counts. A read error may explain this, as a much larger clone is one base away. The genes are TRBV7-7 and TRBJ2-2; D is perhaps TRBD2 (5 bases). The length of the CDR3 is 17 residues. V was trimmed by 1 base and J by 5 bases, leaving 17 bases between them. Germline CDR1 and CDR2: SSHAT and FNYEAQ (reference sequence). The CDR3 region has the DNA TGTGCCAGCAGCTTAGGAAGAGGGCGCGAGGGAACCGGGGAGCTGTTTTTT. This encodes CASSLGRGREGTGELFF.

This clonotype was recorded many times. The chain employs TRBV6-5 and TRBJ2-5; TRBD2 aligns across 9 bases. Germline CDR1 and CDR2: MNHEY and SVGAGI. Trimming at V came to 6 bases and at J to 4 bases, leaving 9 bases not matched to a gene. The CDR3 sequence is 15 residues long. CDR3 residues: CASSRPLAGRETQYF. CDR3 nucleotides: TGTGCCAGCAGCCGACCCCTAGCGGGACGAGAGACCCAGTACTTC.

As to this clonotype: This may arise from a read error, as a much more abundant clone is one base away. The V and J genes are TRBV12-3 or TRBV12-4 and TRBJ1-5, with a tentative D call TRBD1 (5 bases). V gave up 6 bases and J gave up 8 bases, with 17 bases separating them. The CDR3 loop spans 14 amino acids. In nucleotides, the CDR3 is TGTGCCAGCAGCTCTCGGGCAGGGAGTAAGCCCCAGCATTTT. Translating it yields CASSSRAGSKPQHF.

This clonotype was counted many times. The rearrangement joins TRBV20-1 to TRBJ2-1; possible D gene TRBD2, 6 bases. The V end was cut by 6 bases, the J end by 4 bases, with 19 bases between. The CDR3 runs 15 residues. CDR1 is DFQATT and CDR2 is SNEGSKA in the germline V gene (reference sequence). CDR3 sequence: CSAPSSGGVYNEQFF. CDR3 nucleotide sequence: TGCAGTGCCCCATCTTCCGGCGGGGTATACAATGAGCAGTTCTTC.

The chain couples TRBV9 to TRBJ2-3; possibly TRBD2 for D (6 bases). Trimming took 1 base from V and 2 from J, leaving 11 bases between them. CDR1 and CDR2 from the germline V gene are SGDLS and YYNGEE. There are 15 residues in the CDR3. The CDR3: CASSVLAGPTDTQYF. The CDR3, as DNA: TGTGCCAGCAGCGTATTGGCGGGACCCACAGATACGCAGTATTTT. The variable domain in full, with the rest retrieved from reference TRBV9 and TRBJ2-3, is DSGVTQTPKHLITATGQRVTLRCSPRSGDLSVYWYQQSLDQGLQFLIQYYNGEERAKGNILERFSAQQFPDLHSELNLSSLELGDSALYFCASSVLAGPTDTQYFGPGTRLTVL.

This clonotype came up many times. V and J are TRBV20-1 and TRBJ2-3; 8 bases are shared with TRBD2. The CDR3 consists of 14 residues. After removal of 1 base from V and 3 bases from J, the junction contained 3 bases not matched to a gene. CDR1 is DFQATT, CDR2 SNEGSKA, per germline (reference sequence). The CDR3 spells CSARVAGWTDTQYF. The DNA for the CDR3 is TGCAGTGCTAGAGTAGCGGGATGGACAGATACGCAGTATTTT.

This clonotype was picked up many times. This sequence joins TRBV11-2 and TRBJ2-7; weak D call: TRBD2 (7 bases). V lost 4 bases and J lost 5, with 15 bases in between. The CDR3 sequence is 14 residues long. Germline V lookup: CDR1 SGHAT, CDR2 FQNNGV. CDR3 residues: CASSSLGGGHEQYF. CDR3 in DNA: TGTGCCAGCAGCTCACTTGGGGGGGGCCACGAGCAGTACTTC.

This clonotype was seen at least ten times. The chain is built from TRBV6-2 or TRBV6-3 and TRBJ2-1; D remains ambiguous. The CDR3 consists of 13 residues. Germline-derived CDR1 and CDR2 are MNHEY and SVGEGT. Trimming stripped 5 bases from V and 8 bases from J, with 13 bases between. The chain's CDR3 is CASSRTSFDEQFF. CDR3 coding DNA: TGTGCCAGCAGTCGAACCAGTTTCGATGAGCAGTTCTTC.

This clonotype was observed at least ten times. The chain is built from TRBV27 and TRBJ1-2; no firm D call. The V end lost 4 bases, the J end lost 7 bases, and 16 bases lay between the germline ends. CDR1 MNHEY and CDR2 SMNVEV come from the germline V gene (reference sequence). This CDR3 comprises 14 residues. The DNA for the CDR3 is TGTGCCAGCAGTTCCTACACCGGACGGGGTGGCTACACCTTC. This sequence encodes CASSSYTGRGGYTF.

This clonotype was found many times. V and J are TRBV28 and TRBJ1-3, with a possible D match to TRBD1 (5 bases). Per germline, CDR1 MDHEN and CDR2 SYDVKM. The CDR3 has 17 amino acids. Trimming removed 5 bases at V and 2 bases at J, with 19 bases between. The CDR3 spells CASSASLGAGTGNTIYF. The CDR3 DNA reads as TGTGCCAGCAGTGCCAGTCTGGGTGCAGGGACTGGAAACACCATATATTTT.

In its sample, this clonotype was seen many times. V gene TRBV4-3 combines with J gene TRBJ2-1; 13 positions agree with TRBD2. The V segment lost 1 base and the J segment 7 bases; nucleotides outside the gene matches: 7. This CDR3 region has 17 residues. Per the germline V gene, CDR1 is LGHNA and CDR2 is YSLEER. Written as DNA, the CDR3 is TGCGCCAGCAGCCAAGGGAAACTAGCGGGAGGGGGGAATGAGCAGTTCTTC. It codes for CASSQGKLAGGGNEQFF.

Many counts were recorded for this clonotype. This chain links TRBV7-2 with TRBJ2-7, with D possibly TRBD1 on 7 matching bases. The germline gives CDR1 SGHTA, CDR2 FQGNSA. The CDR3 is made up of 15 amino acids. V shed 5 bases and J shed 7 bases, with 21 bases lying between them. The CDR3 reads CASSIGGTAPLEQYF. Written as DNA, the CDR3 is TGTGCCAGCAGCATTGGGGGGACAGCTCCCCTGGAGCAGTACTTC.

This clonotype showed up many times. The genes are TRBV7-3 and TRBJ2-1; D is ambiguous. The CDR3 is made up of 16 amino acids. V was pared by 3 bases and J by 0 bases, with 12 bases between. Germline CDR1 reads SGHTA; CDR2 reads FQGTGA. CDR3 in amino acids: CASSLISQSSYNEQFF. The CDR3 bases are TGTGCCAGCAGCTTGATTAGTCAAAGCTCCTACAATGAGCAGTTCTTC.

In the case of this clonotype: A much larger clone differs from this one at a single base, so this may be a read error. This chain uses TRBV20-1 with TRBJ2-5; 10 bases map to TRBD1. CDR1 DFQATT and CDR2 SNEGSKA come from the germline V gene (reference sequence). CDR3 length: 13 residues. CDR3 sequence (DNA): TGCAGTGCTTGGGGACAGGGGCAAGATACCCAGTACTTC. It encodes CSAWGQGQDTQYF.

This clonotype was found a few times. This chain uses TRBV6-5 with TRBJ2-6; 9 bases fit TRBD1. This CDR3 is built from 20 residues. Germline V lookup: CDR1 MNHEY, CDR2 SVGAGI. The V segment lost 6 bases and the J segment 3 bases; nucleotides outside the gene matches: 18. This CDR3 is CASSPGGPGQGRGGANVLTF. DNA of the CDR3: TGTGCCAGCAGCCCCGGGGGTCCGGGACAGGGAAGGGGTGGGGCCAACGTCCTGACTTTC.

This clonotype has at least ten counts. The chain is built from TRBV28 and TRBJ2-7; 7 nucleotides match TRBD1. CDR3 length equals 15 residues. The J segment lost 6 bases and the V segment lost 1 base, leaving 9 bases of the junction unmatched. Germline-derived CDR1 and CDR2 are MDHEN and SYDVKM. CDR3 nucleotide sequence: TGTGCCAGCAGTTTATTACGAGAGGGGGCGGGCGAGCAGTACTTC. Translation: CASSLLREGAGEQYF.

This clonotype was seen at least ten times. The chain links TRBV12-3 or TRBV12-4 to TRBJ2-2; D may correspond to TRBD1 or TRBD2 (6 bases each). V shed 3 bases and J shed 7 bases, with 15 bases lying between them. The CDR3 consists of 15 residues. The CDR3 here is CASSLRGGSGGELFF. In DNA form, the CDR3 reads TGTGCCAGCAGTTTGAGAGGGGGGTCTGGCGGGGAGCTGTTTTTT.